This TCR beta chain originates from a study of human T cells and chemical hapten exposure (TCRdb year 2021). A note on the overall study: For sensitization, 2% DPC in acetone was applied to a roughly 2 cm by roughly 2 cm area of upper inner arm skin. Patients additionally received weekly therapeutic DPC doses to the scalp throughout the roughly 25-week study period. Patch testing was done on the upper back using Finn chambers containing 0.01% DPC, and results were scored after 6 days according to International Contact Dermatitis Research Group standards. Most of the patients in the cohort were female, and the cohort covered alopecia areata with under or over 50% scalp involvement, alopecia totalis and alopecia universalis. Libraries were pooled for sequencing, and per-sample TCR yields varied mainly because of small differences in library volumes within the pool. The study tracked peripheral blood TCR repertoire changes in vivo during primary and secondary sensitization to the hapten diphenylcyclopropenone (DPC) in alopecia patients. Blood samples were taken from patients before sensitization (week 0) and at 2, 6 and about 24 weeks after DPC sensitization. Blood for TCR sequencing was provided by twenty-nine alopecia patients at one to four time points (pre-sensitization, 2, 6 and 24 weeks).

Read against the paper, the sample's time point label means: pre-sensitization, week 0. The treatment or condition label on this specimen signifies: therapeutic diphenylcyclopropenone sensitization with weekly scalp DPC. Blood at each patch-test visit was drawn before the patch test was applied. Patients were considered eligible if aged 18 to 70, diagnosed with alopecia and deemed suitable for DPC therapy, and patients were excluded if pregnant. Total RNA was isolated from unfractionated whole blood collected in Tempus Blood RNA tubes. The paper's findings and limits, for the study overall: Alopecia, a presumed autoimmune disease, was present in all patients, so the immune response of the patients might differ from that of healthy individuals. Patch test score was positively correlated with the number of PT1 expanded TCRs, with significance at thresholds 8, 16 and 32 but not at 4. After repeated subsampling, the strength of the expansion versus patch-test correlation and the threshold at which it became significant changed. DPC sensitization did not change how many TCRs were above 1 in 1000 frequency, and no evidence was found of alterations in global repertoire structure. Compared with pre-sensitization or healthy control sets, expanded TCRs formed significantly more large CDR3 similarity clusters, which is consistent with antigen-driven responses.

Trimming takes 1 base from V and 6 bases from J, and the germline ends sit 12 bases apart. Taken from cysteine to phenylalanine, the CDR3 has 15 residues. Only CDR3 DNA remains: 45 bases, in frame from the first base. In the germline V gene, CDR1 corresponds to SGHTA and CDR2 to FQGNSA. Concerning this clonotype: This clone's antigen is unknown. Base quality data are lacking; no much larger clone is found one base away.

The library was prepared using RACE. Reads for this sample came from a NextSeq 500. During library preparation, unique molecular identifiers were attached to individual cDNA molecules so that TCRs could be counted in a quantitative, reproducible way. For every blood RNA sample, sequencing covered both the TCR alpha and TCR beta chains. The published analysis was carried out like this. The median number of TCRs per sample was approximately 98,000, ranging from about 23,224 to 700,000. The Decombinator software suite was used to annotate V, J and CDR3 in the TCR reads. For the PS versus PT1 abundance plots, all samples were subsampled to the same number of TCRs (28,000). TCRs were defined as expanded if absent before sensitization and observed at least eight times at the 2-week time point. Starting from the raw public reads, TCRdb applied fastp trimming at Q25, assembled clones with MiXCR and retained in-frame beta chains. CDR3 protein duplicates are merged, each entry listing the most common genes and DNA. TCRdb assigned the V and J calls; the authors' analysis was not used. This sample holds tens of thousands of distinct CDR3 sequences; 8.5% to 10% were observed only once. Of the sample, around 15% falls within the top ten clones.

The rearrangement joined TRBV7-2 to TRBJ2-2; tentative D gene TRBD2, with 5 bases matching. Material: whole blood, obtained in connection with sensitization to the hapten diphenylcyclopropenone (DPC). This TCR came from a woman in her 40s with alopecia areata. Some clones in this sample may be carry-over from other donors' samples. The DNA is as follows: TGTGCCAGCAGCTTAGGGAGGTTTACGCCCGGGGAGCTGTTTTTT. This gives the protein CASSLGRFTPGELFF. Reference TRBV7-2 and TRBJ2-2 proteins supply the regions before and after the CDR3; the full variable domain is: GAGVSQSPSNKVTEKGKDVELRCDPISGHTALYWYRQSLGQGLEFLIYFQGNSAPDKSGLPSDRFSAERTGGSVSTLTIQRTQQEDSAVYLCASSLGRFTPGELFFGEGSRLTVL.